This TCR beta chain was obtained from a study of blood T cell repertoires in COVID-19. Overall study context: COVID-19 samples collected from the United States, Italy and Spain covered acute and convalescent phases.

The CDR3 contains 13 residues. Deletions cut 2 bases from V and 3 bases from J, with 7 bases between. Original handling: The authors estimated nucleated cell counts from reference gene primer amplification. TCRdb's table, derived via immunoSEQ multiplex PCR, lists solely in-frame clones and lacks some. V, J and clone size were drawn from that table, and D and trimming were deduced from the DNA. This sample yields about 320,000 clones, of which around 85% are seen a single time; just over 7% belongs to the top ten. Sequencing used peripheral blood. This chain links TRBV12-3 or TRBV12-4 with TRBJ1-2; D unresolved. This clonotype was obtained from a human donor in a cohort sampled during active COVID-19. The CDR3 region is CASSLSRDYGYTF. CDR3 bases: TGTGCCAGCAGTTTATCACGCGACTATGGCTACACCTTC.